The 26 T cell receptor beta chains below were found in one sample sequenced in a study of CD8+ T cells in alopecia areata. RNA extraction was followed by reverse transcription into cDNA, which acted as the sequencing template. Profiling relied on immunoSEQ multiplex PCR, and the TCRdb table lists in-frame clones only, not all of them. This sample yields about 250,000 clones, of which about 68% are seen a single time; around 1.2% belongs to the top ten. Sequences were derived from CD4+ T cells sorted from blood, sampled at week 0. The receptors stem from a human donor with alopecia areata.

V usage is TRBV6-5 and J usage is TRBJ1-5; no clear D gene. The CDR3 sequence is 13 residues long. The germline V and J ends were trimmed by 5 bases and 7 bases, with 12 bases remaining between them. CDR1 and CDR2 from the germline V gene are MNHEY and SVGAGI. The CDR3 nucleotides read TGTGCCAGCAGTCCCCGGATAGCCCAGCCCCAGCATTTT. Amino acids: CASSPRIAQPQHF.

The chain links TRBV6-5 to TRBJ1-5; 8 bases agree with TRBD1. Trimming at V came to 4 bases and at J to 6 bases, leaving 8 bases not matched to a gene. The germline V gene encodes CDR1 MNHEY and CDR2 SVGAGI. The CDR3 loop spans 15 amino acids. The CDR3 bases are TGTGCCAGCAGTTCCCGGACAGGGTTCGGTCAGCCCCAGCATTTT. Its translation is CASSSRTGFGQPQHF.

This chain uses TRBV29-1 with TRBJ2-2, with 8 bases fitting TRBD2. The V segment lost 7 bases and the J segment 2 bases; nucleotides outside the gene matches: 9. The CDR3 runs to 15 residues. CDR1 and CDR2 from the germline V gene are SQVTM and ANQGSEA. CDR3 in DNA: TGCAGCGCAATAGCGGGACTAGTAAACACCGGGGAGCTGTTTTTT. Amino acid sequence: CSAIAGLVNTGELFF.

This chain joins TRBV30 and TRBJ2-5; 11 bases align to TRBD2. The germline CDR1 and CDR2 sequences are GTSNPN and SVGIG (reference sequence). The CDR3 is 16 residues long. J lost 2 bases, V lost 4 bases, and 9 bases had no gene match. CDR3 protein: CAWTLRLAGKQETQYF. The CDR3 DNA reads as TGTGCCTGGACCCTACGACTAGCGGGGAAGCAAGAGACCCAGTACTTC.

This rearrangement joins TRBV5-6 to TRBJ1-2; D remains unclear. The CDR3 spans 13 residues. Trimming left V 1 base short and J 8 bases short, with 12 bases between. Per the germline V gene, CDR1 is SGHDT and CDR2 is YYEEEE. CDR3 in amino acids: CASSLFSDTGYTF. The CDR3 coding sequence is TGTGCCAGCAGCTTGTTCTCCGACACAGGCTACACCTTC.

This clone showed up just a few times. The chain recombines TRBV30 with TRBJ2-1, with D possibly being TRBD1 (6 bases). This CDR3 is 14 amino acids long. Germline loops: CDR1 GTSNPN, CDR2 SVGIG (reference sequence). The V gene lost 1 base and the J gene lost 10 bases, with 17 bases spanning the gap. CDR3 in DNA: TGTGCCTGGAGTGGCGTCAACACGAGGGGGGAGCAGTTCTTC. Residues: CAWSGVNTRGEQFF.

The rearrangement joins TRBV5-1 to TRBJ1-2; maybe TRBD1 (6 bases). This CDR3 has 16 residues. The V end lost 4 bases, the J end lost 6 bases, and 22 bases lay between the germline ends. Germline values: CDR1 SGHRS, CDR2 YFSETQ. Written as DNA, the CDR3 is TGCGCCAGCAGCCCCGGGACACTCACTATAGAAAATGGCTACACCTTC. Protein product: CASSPGTLTIENGYTF.

The chain combines TRBV30 with TRBJ1-3; D gene uncertain. Germline lookup yields CDR1 GTSNPN and CDR2 SVGIG (reference sequence). The V end was cut by 5 bases, the J end by 0 bases, with 5 bases between. The CDR3 consists of 12 residues. This CDR3 is CAWSYSGNTIYF. CDR3 in DNA: TGTGCCTGGTCTTACTCTGGAAACACCATATATTTT.

This chain joins TRBV5-4 and TRBJ1-5, with D unresolved. CDR1 is SGHNT, CDR2 YYREEE, per germline (reference sequence). This CDR3 contains 17 residues. Trimming shortened V by 4 bases and J by 2 bases, and 19 bases separated the two germline ends. As DNA, the CDR3 is TGTGCCAGCAGCCCAATAACTGACAAACGCGGCAATCAGCCCCAGCATTTT. This sequence encodes CASSPITDKRGNQPQHF.

This clone was detected only once. The CDR3 protein is CATSRGRWAGAGQPQHF. The CDR3 DNA reads TGTGCCACCAGCAGAGGGAGGTGGGCAGGGGCAGGTCAGCCCCAGCATTTT. This chain uses TRBV15 with TRBJ1-5; TRBD1 might be the D (6 bases). V was clipped by 1 base and J by 6 bases, with 19 bases between them. This CDR3 is built from 17 residues. In germline, CDR1 is LNHNV, CDR2 YYDKDF (reference sequence).

This rearrangement joins TRBV29-1 to TRBJ1-5; perhaps TRBD1 as D (5 bases). CDR3 length: 13 residues. Germline lookup yields CDR1 SQVTM and CDR2 ANQGSEA. The V end was cut by 6 bases, the J end by 4 bases, with 13 bases between. CDR3 region: CSVQLGGNQPQHF. As DNA, the CDR3 is TGCAGCGTGCAATTGGGGGGAAATCAGCCCCAGCATTTT.

This clone was counted a few times. J is TRBJ1-1 and V is TRBV7-8; 8 nucleotides match TRBD1. Germline-derived CDR1 and CDR2 are SGHVS and FQNEAQ. The V segment lost 7 bases and the J segment 4 bases; nucleotides outside the gene matches: 17. The CDR3 sequence is 17 residues long. CDR3 region: CASIPTPFRGRGTEAFF. The CDR3 coding sequence is TGTGCCAGCATCCCCACCCCCTTCAGGGGGCGAGGCACTGAAGCTTTCTTT.

J is TRBJ2-2 and V is TRBV18; D uncertain. CDR3 length: 15 residues. CDR1 and CDR2 from the germline V gene are KGHSH and LQKENI. Trimming shortened V by 0 bases and J by 0 bases, and 5 bases separated the two germline ends. The CDR3 loop is CASSPPAANTGELFF. CDR3 coding DNA: TGTGCCAGCTCACCACCTGCCGCGAACACCGGGGAGCTGTTTTTT.

CDR3 protein: CASSLGGHQETQYF. CDR3 coding DNA: TGTGCCAGCAGCTTAGGGGGCCACCAAGAGACCCAGTACTTC. The chain is built from TRBV7-2 and TRBJ2-5; possible D gene TRBD1, 5 bases. V dropped 1 base and J dropped 0 bases, with 6 bases sitting between them. Germline values: CDR1 SGHTA, CDR2 FQGNSA. This CDR3 spans 14 amino acids. Variable domain in full (rest from reference TRBV7-2 and TRBJ2-5): GAGVSQSPSNKVTEKGKDVELRCDPISGHTALYWYRQSLGQGLEFLIYFQGNSAPDKSGLPSDRFSAERTGGSVSTLTIQRTQQEDSAVYLCASSLGGHQETQYFGPGTRLLVL.

The rearrangement links TRBV25-1 to TRBJ1-5; tentatively, D is TRBD1 (5 bases). The germline gives CDR1 MGHDK, CDR2 SYGVNS. The CDR3 is 14 amino acids. The V end lost 4 bases, the J end lost 6 bases, and 13 bases lay between the germline ends. Here the CDR3 reads CASSGVGVGQPQHF. CDR3 bases: TGTGCCAGCAGTGGGGTAGGGGTCGGTCAGCCCCAGCATTTT.

CDR3 sequence (DNA): TGCGCCAGCAGCTTCGGACTAGCGGCCCGTAGCACAGATACGCAGTATTTT. It yields the protein CASSFGLAARSTDTQYF. J is TRBJ2-3 and V is TRBV5-1; 10 bases align to TRBD2. There are 17 residues in the CDR3. From germline, CDR1 is SGHRS and CDR2 YFSETQ. The J segment lost 0 bases and the V segment lost 2 bases, leaving 6 bases of the junction unmatched.

This clone was observed a few times. This chain connects TRBV4-3 to TRBJ2-5, with D possibly TRBD2 on 6 matching bases. The V gene's germline CDR1 is LGHNA and CDR2 YSLEER. Trimming took off 5 bases at V and 5 bases at J, with 18 bases between the two ends. This CDR3 comprises 15 residues. CDR3 protein: CASSAGTFRLETQYF. The CDR3 bases are TGCGCCAGCAGCGCCGGGACTTTTAGGCTGGAGACCCAGTACTTC.

The V call is TRBV2, the J call TRBJ1-4; D not resolved. Germline assignment: CDR1 SNHLY and CDR2 FYNNEI. The CDR3 has 13 residues. The ends were cut back, 5 bases at V and 5 bases at J, with 9 bases in the middle. CDR3 DNA: TGTGCCAGCAGTTGGGGAGGGAATGAAAAACTGTTTTTT. As protein: CASSWGGNEKLFF.

The chain joins TRBV15 to TRBJ1-1; D ambiguous. CDR3 length equals 14 residues. Germline assignment: CDR1 LNHNV and CDR2 YYDKDF (reference sequence). Trimming removed 0 bases from V and 1 base from J, with 6 bases in between. The CDR3 spells CATSREVGNTEAFF. The CDR3 DNA sequence: TGTGCCACCAGCAGAGAGGTTGGGAACACTGAAGCTTTCTTT.

The V gene is TRBV5-1, the J gene TRBJ2-2; unclear D gene. Germline CDR1 is SGHRS and CDR2 is YFSETQ. The length of the CDR3 is 14 residues. Trimming removed 6 bases from V and 0 bases from J, with 9 bases in between. CDR3 amino acids: CASNSLANTGELFF. The CDR3, as DNA: TGCGCCAGCAATAGCTTAGCGAACACCGGGGAGCTGTTTTTT. The complete variable domain, with remaining parts taken from reference TRBV5-1 and TRBJ2-2, reads KAGVTQTPRYLIKTRGQQVTLSCSPISGHRSVSWYQQTPGQGLQFLFEYFSETQRNKGNFPGRFSGRQFSNSRSEMNVSTLELGDSALYLCASNSLANTGELFFGEGSRLTVL.

This clone was recorded a few times. The CDR3 DNA sequence: TGTGCCAGCAGCCTCCACAGGGGCGGAACTGAAGCTTTCTTT. Translating gives CASSLHRGGTEAFF. The chain couples TRBV4-2 to TRBJ1-1, with 7 bases lining up with TRBD1. The CDR3 length is 14 residues. V shed 4 bases, J shed 5 bases, and the junction held 7 bases outside the gene matches. Per the germline V gene, CDR1 is LGHNA and CDR2 is YNFKEQ.

The V call is TRBV30, the J call TRBJ2-7; no reliable D call. The CDR3 sequence is 15 residues long. V lost 0 bases and J lost 0, with 12 bases in between. In germline, CDR1 is GTSNPN, CDR2 SVGIG (reference sequence). The CDR3 DNA reads as TGTGCCTGGAGTGTAGGAACACCGAGCTCCTACGAGCAGTACTTC. Its protein product is CAWSVGTPSSYEQYF.

The chain has TRBV5-4 and TRBJ2-5, with 7 bases lining up with TRBD1. This CDR3 is 15 amino acids long. V trimming: 3 bases; J trimming: 2 bases; junction bases outside the gene matches: 7. Germline V gene data show CDR1 as SGHNT and CDR2 as YYREEE (reference sequence). The CDR3 sequence: CASSSQTGNQETQYF. CDR3 nucleotide sequence: TGTGCCAGCAGCTCACAGACAGGGAATCAAGAGACCCAGTACTTC.

Here the CDR3 reads CASSLVPQETQYF. The CDR3, as DNA: TGTGCCAGCAGCTTAGTCCCCCAAGAGACCCAGTACTTC. This chain links TRBV7-6 with TRBJ2-5; D remains ambiguous. Trimming removed 1 base from V and 1 base from J, with 4 bases in between. The germline V gene has CDR1 SGHVS and CDR2 FNYEAQ. This CDR3 has 13 residues.

This clone was observed a handful of times. The rearrangement links TRBV29-1 to TRBJ2-3, with unresolved D. The V gene's germline CDR1 is SQVTM and CDR2 ANQGSEA. This CDR3 region has 13 residues. The germline V and J ends were trimmed by 6 bases and 0 bases, with 10 bases remaining between them. The CDR3 coding sequence is TGCAGCGTCCGACACGCTAGCACAGATACGCAGTATTTT. Amino acids: CSVRHASTDTQYF.

This sequence joins TRBV30 and TRBJ1-5; 10 bases map to TRBD1. Germline CDR1 GTSNPN, CDR2 SVGIG (reference sequence). CDR3 length: 16 amino acids. The trim removed 6 bases at V and 0 bases at J, leaving 8 bases unmatched. The CDR3 protein is CACITTGGNSNQPQHF. The DNA of the CDR3 is TGTGCCTGTATTACGACAGGGGGCAATAGCAATCAGCCCCAGCATTTT.